The table lists the clone carrying this T cell receptor (beta chain) with a few counts. V was cut by 4 bases and J by 4 bases, with 10 bases left in between. Germline CDR1 reads SGHTA; CDR2 reads FQGTGA. The CDR3 totals 14 residues. Per the authors' pipeline: The authors estimated nucleated cell counts from reference gene primer amplification. TCRdb's copy holds only in-frame clones and misses some; the assay was immunoSEQ multiplex PCR. D and trimming come from the DNA, and the V and J calls and clone size come from that table. This sample has about 80,000 clones; over 80% occur once, and the top ten carry roughly 9%. These data come from a study of blood T cell repertoires in COVID-19. Study-level background: The origin of the acute and convalescent COVID-19 samples was the United States, Italy and Spain. PBMCs, B-cell-depleted T cells, or T cells were the source of the cDNA or gDNA that made up the material.

This sequence originates from a human donor in a cohort sampled during active COVID-19. The chain uses TRBV7-3 and TRBJ2-2, with D possibly being TRBD2 (6 bases). Specimen: peripheral blood. DNA for the CDR3: TGTGCCAGCAGCTCGGGGGATCCCACCGGGGAGCTGTTTTTT. It translates to CASSSGDPTGELFF.